This TCR beta chain is drawn from a study of blood T cell repertoires in COVID-19. Study as a whole: Whether acute or convalescent, the COVID-19 samples came from the United States, Italy and Spain. T cells, B-cell-depleted T cells, or PBMCs supplied cDNA or gDNA.

Original processing methods: The authors estimated nucleated cell counts from reference gene primer amplification. Repertoires were generated with immunoSEQ multiplex PCR, while TCRdb's copy carries only in-frame clones and drops some. For V, J and clone size, that table is used; D and trimming come from the DNA. The sample yields about 220,000 clones, about 86% seen once. The J segment lost 0 bases and the V segment lost 0 bases, leaving 7 bases of the junction unmatched. The germline CDR1 and CDR2 sequences are ENHRY and SYGVKD. The CDR3 sequence is 17 residues long. The chain recombines TRBV10-3 with TRBJ2-7, with 8 bases aligning to TRBD2. This receptor was identified in a woman aged 45-60 years with acute or convalescent COVID-19. Sequenced material: peripheral blood. The CDR3 reads CAISESSLADSSYEQYF. The CDR3 bases are TGTGCCATCAGTGAGTCGTCACTAGCGGACTCCTCCTACGAGCAGTACTTC.